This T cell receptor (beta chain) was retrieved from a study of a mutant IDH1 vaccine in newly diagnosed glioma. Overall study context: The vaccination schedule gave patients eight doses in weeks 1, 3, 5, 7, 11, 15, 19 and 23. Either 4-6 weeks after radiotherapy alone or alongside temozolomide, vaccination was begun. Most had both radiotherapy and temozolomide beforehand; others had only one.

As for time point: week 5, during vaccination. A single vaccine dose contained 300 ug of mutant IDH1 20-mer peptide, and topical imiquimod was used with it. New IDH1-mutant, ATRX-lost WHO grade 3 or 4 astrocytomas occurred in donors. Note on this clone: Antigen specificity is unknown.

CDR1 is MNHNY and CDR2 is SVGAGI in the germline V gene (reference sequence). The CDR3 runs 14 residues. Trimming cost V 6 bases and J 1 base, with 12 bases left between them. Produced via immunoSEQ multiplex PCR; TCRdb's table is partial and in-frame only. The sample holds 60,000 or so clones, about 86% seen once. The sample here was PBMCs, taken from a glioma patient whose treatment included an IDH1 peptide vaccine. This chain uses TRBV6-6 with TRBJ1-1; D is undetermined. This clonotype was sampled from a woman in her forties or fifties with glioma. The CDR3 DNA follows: TGTGCCAGCAGCGAGCCTCTCCAGAACACTGAAGCTTTCTTT. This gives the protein CASSEPLQNTEAFF.